These 7 T cell receptor beta chains were all obtained from the same sample, sequenced in a study of blood T cells in healthy people across ages. Using a J-beta primer mix together with a sample-barcoded 5' primer, a second PCR was run for about 7 to 12 cycles. TCRdb used MiXCR to reprocess the 5' RACE reads, holding one entry per CDR3 protein. Here the sample spans roughly 2 million distinct CDR3 sequences, around half being singletons. What was sequenced was blood. The receptors originated from a woman aged 40 to 50 in good health.

This chain connects TRBV4-1 to TRBJ2-1; a possible D gene is TRBD1 (6 bases). CDR3 length: 16 residues. The V end lost 0 bases, the J end lost 6 bases, and 15 bases lay between the germline ends. Looked up from germline, CDR1 is MGHRA and CDR2 is YSYEKL. In nucleotides, the CDR3 is TGCGCCAGCAGCCAAGATAAACAGGGTGGCCTCAATGAGCAGTTCTTC. It encodes CASSQDKQGGLNEQFF.

This chain links TRBV5-1 with TRBJ1-2; D is perhaps TRBD1 (5 bases). This CDR3 is built from 15 residues. Germline V gives CDR1 SGHRS, CDR2 YFSETQ. Between the trimmed V and J ends, which lost 0 bases and 2 bases, there was a span of 11 bases. The CDR3 nucleotides read TGCGCCAGCAGCTTGGATGGTCCAGGGAACTATGGCTACACCTTC. Translation gives CASSLDGPGNYGYTF.

The chain couples TRBV12-3 or TRBV12-4 to TRBJ2-5; 10 bases fit TRBD2. This CDR3 is built from 17 residues. V trimming: 3 bases; J trimming: 2 bases; junction bases outside the gene matches: 9. CDR3: CASSFSPPTSGQETQYF. CDR3 coding DNA: TGTGCCAGCAGTTTCTCTCCCCCGACTAGCGGGCAAGAGACCCAGTACTTC.

The chain employs TRBV7-9 and TRBJ2-3; 8 bases fit TRBD2. With 4 bases clipped from V and 5 bases from J, the junction kept 5 bases outside the gene matches. CDR3 length: 14 residues. CDR1 and CDR2 from the germline V gene are SEHNR and FQNEAQ (reference sequence). DNA of the CDR3: TGTGCCAGCAGCTCTAGCGGGCGCCAAGATACGCAGTATTTT. It specifies CASSSSGRQDTQYF.

V gene TRBV4-3 combines with J gene TRBJ2-1, with no clear D. The CDR3 has 15 amino acids. V shed 0 bases and J shed 4 bases, with 10 bases lying between them. Germline CDR1 LGHNA, CDR2 YSLEER. The CDR3 nucleotides read TGCGCCAGCAGCCAAGACCCGACGGATTACAATGAGCAGTTCTTC. Its protein product is CASSQDPTDYNEQFF.

The chain combines TRBV28 with TRBJ2-5, with TRBD2 as a possible D gene (5 bases). The J call may be incorrect, as the DNA end agrees better with TRBJ2-7. Germline-derived CDR1 and CDR2 are MDHEN and SYDVKM. The CDR3 loop spans 14 amino acids. CDR3 amino acids: CASSPEGSLSEQYF. The CDR3 DNA is TGTGCCAGCAGCCCAGAGGGCAGTTTAAGCGAGCAGTACTTC.

The CDR3 loop reads CASSVSGGQYF. The CDR3 region has the DNA TGTGCCAGCAGCGTTAGCGGGGGGCAGTACTTC. This chain links TRBV7-9 with TRBJ2-4, with 10 bases that match TRBD2. This CDR3 has 11 amino acids. The V segment lost 5 bases and the J segment 13 bases; nucleotides outside the gene matches: 2. CDR1 is SEHNR and CDR2 is FQNEAQ in the germline V gene (reference sequence). Full variable domain (missing parts from reference TRBV7-9 and TRBJ2-4): DTGVSQNPRHKITKRGQNVTFRCDPISEHNRLYWYRQTLGQGPEFLTYFQNEAQLEKSRLLSDRFSAERPKGSFSTLEIQRTEQGDSAMYLCASSVSGGQYFGAGTRLSVL.